This entry features one T cell receptor beta chain sequence. Its antigen remains undetermined. Within one base of it there is no much larger clone, and no base qualities were kept. What this sample's time point label stands for: sample from a COVID-19-recovered individual after infection. Patients who had recovered from mild-to-severe COVID-19 served as donors. Uncultured memory T cell samples were subjected to sequencing directly after ex vivo isolation. CD4+ total memory, central memory, effector memory and circulating T follicular helper cells were isolated from peripheral blood mononuclear cells. This sample was included in a study of CD4 T cell repertoires in COVID-19 (dated by TCRdb to the early 2020s). In terms of the full investigation: For cross-reactivity analysis, CFSE-low cells were expanded with IL-2 for more than nine days and were then relabeled and restimulated with spike proteins from other coronaviruses. The study characterized naturally processed CD4+ T cell responses to SARS-CoV-2 spike and nucleoprotein in COVID-19-recovered individuals, using TCR Vbeta sequencing to assess clonal composition. In three recovered individuals, the researchers analyzed the TCR Vbeta repertoire of SARS-CoV-2-reactive T cells at the subset level. Here is what the overall study found, with its caveats: Consistent with cross-reactivity, between about 7 and 26% of SARS-CoV-2 clonotypes also showed up in secondary cultures stimulated with SARS-CoV and/or HKU1 spike. Several of the most expanded SARS-CoV-2-reactive clonotypes were present in two or all three memory subsets, which suggests intraclonal diversification.

CDR3 length: 13 amino acids, cysteine to phenylalanine. Only the CDR3 DNA is retained, 39 bases long and in frame from the first base. As encoded in the germline V gene (reference sequence), CDR1 is LNHDA while CDR2 is SQIVND. The germline ends are 10 bases apart after V is trimmed by 4 bases and J by 3 bases. The library relied on the immunoSEQ multiplex PCR assay. In the original analysis: The Chao-Jaccard similarity index and the number of shared clonotypes were used to measure repertoire overlap between subsets. Sourced from immuneACCESS, this table was stored by TCRdb with only in-frame sequences that have V and J called. A share of the clones is absent; for the studies checked, an unresolved V gene accounts for under half, and the remainder has no known explanation. The V and J calls and the clone size are those of that table, but D and trimming were determined from the DNA. The sample includes more than 65,000 clones, with roughly 80% observed a single time. The top ten clonotypes cover around 0.6% of the sample.

The rearrangement joined TRBV19 to TRBJ2-7; no D gene is confidently identified. Source: CD4+ T cells from peripheral blood, taken after recovery from COVID-19. This receptor was identified in a human donor who had COVID-19. This receptor has the CDR3 CASSTLSGYEQYF. The DNA sequence reads TGTGCCAGTAGTACCTTGTCGGGCTACGAGCAGTACTTC.